This T cell receptor (beta chain) is drawn from a study of CD8 T cells in ankylosing spondylitis. Study-wide results and caveats: Prior work had noted some motif variants in reactive arthritis blood and synovial fluid. In ankylosing spondylitis patients, matched synovial fluid reportedly showed significant enrichment of disease-linked clones.

This clonotype was detected many times. Antigen: not known. In making TCR beta libraries, quantitative 5'-RACE with molecular barcodes was used. TCRdb ran MiXCR on the 5' RACE reads and lists one entry per CDR3 protein. The table shows roughly 180,000 distinct CDR3 sequences, with around 10% occurring only once. The CDR3 covers 15 residues. Germline trimming cut 2 bases from V and 10 bases from J; bases unmatched to any gene: 11. Germline loops: CDR1 MNHEY, CDR2 SVGAGI. Sequenced sample: blood, either unsorted or a sorted T cell fraction (not recorded which). The TCR sequence derives from a male donor with ankylosing spondylitis or in good health (not recorded which). The rearrangement uses TRBV6-5 and TRBJ2-1, with 7 bases matching TRBD2. The DNA of the CDR3 is TGTGCCAGCAGTTACCGAGCGGGGCTGGGGGGAGAGCAGTTCTTC. The encoded protein is CASSYRAGLGGEQFF.